Sequencing of this TCR beta chain was carried out in a study of T cells after yellow fever vaccination. The V gene lost 2 bases and the J gene lost 0 bases, with 15 bases spanning the gap. CDR1 is SGHRS and CDR2 is YFSETQ in the germline V gene. The CDR3 is made up of 16 amino acids. TCRdb used MiXCR to reprocess the 5' RACE reads, holding one entry per CDR3 protein. The sample yields about 330,000 distinct CDR3 sequences, 7% to 9% seen once. A note on this clonotype: Its antigen remains unidentified.

Points from the study as a whole: Abundant contaminating clonotypes from the bulk population could appear in FACS-sorted repertoires.

The receptor was derived from a man aged 18-30 years who received the YFV17D yellow fever vaccine. The V call is TRBV5-1, the J call TRBJ2-7, with unresolved D. Here the sequenced sample was PBMCs, taken 45 days after the first yellow fever vaccination. This CDR3 is CASSFTTQVPSYEQYF. CDR3 sequence (DNA): TGCGCCAGCAGCTTCACCACCCAGGTGCCCTCCTACGAGCAGTACTTC.